Listed below are T cell receptor beta chains from one sample, sequenced in a study of OX40 agonist ivuxolimab in advanced cancers. Assay used: immunoSEQ multiplex PCR; TCRdb lists only in-frame clones, some missing. The profile shows more than 40,000 clones, around nine tenths of them singletons. Source: CD4+ or CD8+ T cells sorted from blood, taken in a trial of the OX40 agonist ivuxolimab. The receptors here all came from an adult with an advanced solid tumor such as melanoma, head and neck, liver or kidney cancer. The CDR3 runs from the conserved cysteine through the conserved F or W. D genes are given only for firm matches. For some rows the clone size is stated as once, few or many, or as a class when expanded; others skip it.

D gene,V gene,clone size,CDR3 length,J gene,CDR3 DNA,CDR3 protein
-,TRBV5-1,-,15,TRBJ1-2,TGCGCCAGCAGCTTGGACAGGGATGCGAACTATGGCTACACCTTC,CASSLDRDANYGYTF
TRBD1,TRBV4-2,-,15,TRBJ1-5,TGTGCCAGCAGCCAAGGGACGAGACAGGGACAGCCCCAGCATTTT,CASSQGTRQGQPQHF
-,TRBV25-1,-,15,TRBJ2-3,TGTGCCACCACAGCAGGAGGGGGCTACACAGATACGCAGTATTTT,CATTAGGGYTDTQYF
-,TRBV19,-,15,TRBJ2-2,TGTGCCAGTAGTACACGACGGGGGGCGGTCGGGGAGCTGTTTTTT,CASSTRRGAVGELFF
-,TRBV14,-,14,TRBJ2-5,TGTGCCAGCAGCCAAAGGGTTCTACACGAGACCCAGTACTTC,CASSQRVLHETQYF
TRBD2,TRBV7-8,once,13,TRBJ2-7,TGTGCCAGCAGCTTAAGCGGGGAGTACGAGCAGTACTTC,CASSLSGEYEQYF
-,TRBV29-1,-,13,TRBJ2-2,TGCAGCGTTTCCAGGGAGAACACCGGGGAGCTGTTTTTT,CSVSRENTGELFF
TRBD2,TRBV7-7,-,15,TRBJ2-1,TGTGCTAGCAGCACCGGGACTAGCGGGAGGGATGAGCAGTTCTTC,CASSTGTSGRDEQFF
-,TRBV28,-,13,TRBJ1-1,TGTGCCAGCAGTTTGTGGCTTGGCACTGAAGCTTTCTTT,CASSLWLGTEAFF
TRBD1,TRBV19,-,14,TRBJ1-3,TGTGGGAGCCGGGACAGCTCGTGGGGAAACACCATATATTTT,CGSRDSSWGNTIYF
-,TRBV28,-,13,TRBJ2-6,TGTGCCAGCAGTCTCCCCAGGGCCAACGTCCTGACTTTC,CASSLPRANVLTF
TRBD1,TRBV7-7,once,14,TRBJ1-4,TGTGCTAGCAGCCCGGGACAGGGTAGTGAAAAACTGTTTTTT,CASSPGQGSEKLFF
TRBD2,TRBV7-9,-,16,TRBJ2-1,TGTGCCAGCAGCTTAGTGTCCAGCGGGAGTATGAATGAGCAGTTCTTC,CASSLVSSGSMNEQFF
-,TRBV28,-,16,TRBJ2-3,TGTGCCAGCAGTTTATCCTCAGCAGGGTTGACAGATACGCAGTATTTT,CASSLSSAGLTDTQYF
-,TRBV7-2,-,12,TRBJ1-4,TGTGCCAGCAGCGGACCAGGTGAAAAACTGTTTTTT,CASSGPGEKLFF
-,TRBV5-6,-,14,TRBJ1-1,TGTGCCAGCAGCCCTGGGGTAGGGGGACCACCTGGGACTTTT,CASSPGVGGPPGTF
TRBD1,TRBV10-3,-,17,TRBJ2-4,TGTGCCATCAGTACCCGTCGGGGGACAGGGATTGGGGACATTCAGTACTTC,CAISTRRGTGIGDIQYF
-,TRBV19,-,14,TRBJ2-7,TGTGCCAGTAGTCCGAGGACGGGATCCTACGAGCAGTACTTC,CASSPRTGSYEQYF